The 12 T cell receptor beta chains reported below all come from one sample, sequenced in a study of T cell responses to AZD1222 COVID-19 vaccine. The repertoire was sequenced with immunoSEQ multiplex PCR; TCRdb's copy has only in-frame clones and lacks some. This repertoire shows some 120,000 clones, about 90% found once; its top ten account for 5.4%. The source was peripheral blood, collected on day 0 of AZD1222 vaccination. The receptor source for this set is an adult in good health.

The chain joins TRBV7-3 to TRBJ2-1; D is perhaps TRBD2 (6 bases). Deletions cut 4 bases from V and 7 bases from J, with 17 bases between. Germline lookup yields CDR1 SGHTA and CDR2 FQGTGA. CDR3 size: 15 residues. The CDR3 here is CASSSTGSVGNEQFF. The CDR3, as DNA: TGTGCCAGCAGCTCGACCGGGAGTGTTGGTAATGAGCAGTTCTTC.

The chain has TRBV19 and TRBJ2-6; 7 nucleotides agree with TRBD1. The CDR3 sequence is 16 residues long. From germline, CDR1 is LNHDA and CDR2 SQIVND (reference sequence). V was clipped by 9 bases and J by 0 bases; unmatched bases: 8. The CDR3 reads CARRGGRISGANVLTF. The CDR3 DNA reads TGTGCCAGAAGAGGGGGCAGGATCTCTGGGGCCAACGTCCTGACTTTC.

The chain carries TRBV30 and TRBJ1-1; the match to TRBD1 covers 9 bases. This CDR3 region has 13 residues. J gave up 5 bases and V 8 bases, and 9 bases lay outside the gene matches. Germline values: CDR1 GTSNPN, CDR2 SVGIG (reference sequence). The CDR3 region is CAEQRQGGTEAFF. CDR3 nucleotides: TGTGCCGAGCAACGACAGGGGGGTACTGAAGCTTTCTTT.

J is TRBJ2-1 and V is TRBV5-1, with 9 bases lining up with TRBD1. The CDR3 loop spans 14 amino acids. V shed 4 bases and J 7 bases; nucleotides not matched to a gene: 6. Germline V gene lookup returns CDR1 SGHRS and CDR2 YFSETQ. As DNA, the CDR3 is TGCGCCAGCAGCCCGACAGGGGGATATAATGAGCAGTTCTTC. Translated, it gives CASSPTGGYNEQFF.

The chain has TRBV19 and TRBJ1-5; 7 bases align to TRBD1. CDR1 is LNHDA and CDR2 is SQIVND in the germline V gene (reference sequence). The CDR3 covers 14 residues. V gave up 9 bases and J gave up 6 bases; unmatched junction bases: 11. The CDR3 loop is CASWEGARAQPQHF. CDR3 nucleotide sequence: TGTGCCAGCTGGGAGGGGGCGAGGGCTCAGCCCCAGCATTTT.

The sample holds one count of this clone. This chain's CDR3 is CASSLGIRGQGVGYGYTF. The DNA of the CDR3 is TGTGCCAGCAGTTTAGGTATCCGAGGACAGGGGGTTGGTTATGGCTACACCTTC. This chain links TRBV28 with TRBJ1-2; 10 nucleotides match TRBD1. Germline V gene data show CDR1 as MDHEN and CDR2 as SYDVKM. V shed 2 bases and J 5 bases; nucleotides not matched to a gene: 14. This CDR3 has 18 amino acids.

The gene calls are TRBV6-5 and TRBJ1-2; 8 nucleotides line up with TRBD1. In germline, CDR1 is MNHEY, CDR2 SVGAGI. Trimming removed 7 bases from V and 4 bases from J; junction bases left unmatched: 2. The CDR3 extends over 12 amino acids. CDR3 in DNA: TGTGCCAGCAACAGGGGGAGCTATGGCTACACCTTC. This codes for CASNRGSYGYTF.

This chain connects TRBV27 to TRBJ1-5, with D unresolved. The germline V gene encodes CDR1 MNHEY and CDR2 SMNVEV (reference sequence). The V end was cut by 8 bases, the J end by 0 bases, with 23 bases between. CDR3 length: 18 residues. CDR3 DNA sequence: TGTGCCAGCGGCCCAAGAGGAAGCAGCCTATATAGCAATCAGCCCCAGCATTTT. Translation: CASGPRGSSLYSNQPQHF.

The gene calls are TRBV18 and TRBJ1-1; 11 nucleotides match TRBD1. Trimming cost V 6 bases and J 0 bases; bases outside gene matches: 12. The CDR3 sequence is 18 residues long. The germline V gene has CDR1 KGHSH and CDR2 LQKENI. The DNA for the CDR3 is TGTGCCAGCTCCCCTCCCGGGACAGGGGGAGCGATGAACACTGAAGCTTTCTTT. Amino acid sequence: CASSPPGTGGAMNTEAFF.

The chain joins TRBV28 to TRBJ2-2; D not certain. The CDR3 has 14 residues. Looked up from germline, CDR1 is MDHEN and CDR2 is SYDVKM. V lost 5 bases, J lost 3 bases, and 10 bases lay in between. This CDR3 is CASSPTQYTGELFF. The CDR3 bases are TGTGCCAGCAGTCCAACCCAGTACACCGGGGAGCTGTTTTTT.

This chain joins TRBV3-1 (or the pseudogene TRBV3-2) and TRBJ2-7, with 12 bases aligning to TRBD2. This CDR3 comprises 15 residues. The trim removed 4 bases at V and 2 bases at J, leaving 3 bases unmatched. Germline V gives CDR1 LGHDT, CDR2 YNNKEL (reference sequence). The CDR3 bases are TGTGCCAGCAGCCCCCGACTAGCGGGGGCCTACGAGCAGTACTTC. Amino acids: CASSPRLAGAYEQYF.

This rearrangement joins TRBV19 to TRBJ1-1; no firm D call. Germline CDR1 reads LNHDA; CDR2 reads SQIVND (reference sequence). The CDR3 loop spans 14 amino acids. The V end lost 5 bases, the J end lost 5 bases, and 15 bases lay between the germline ends. The CDR3 here is CASSRPGGTTEAFF. The CDR3 DNA reads as TGTGCCAGTAGTCGCCCAGGAGGCACTACTGAAGCTTTCTTT.